These T cell receptor beta chains were read from a single sample in a study of OX40 agonist ivuxolimab in advanced cancers. Clones were read by immunoSEQ multiplex PCR, and TCRdb kept only the in-frame ones, dropping some. The sample includes 70,000 or so clones, over 70% of them seen just once. The source was CD4+ or CD8+ T cells sorted from blood, collected in a trial of the OX40 agonist ivuxolimab. The receptors stem from an adult with an advanced solid tumor such as melanoma, head and neck, liver or kidney cancer. CDR3s include the opening cysteine and the closing phenylalanine or tryptophan. Fields, in order: clone size, J gene, CDR3 length, V gene, D gene, CDR3 protein, CDR3 DNA. The D gene is left open where the match is weak. Not every row has a clone size; where given, it reads once, few, many or a size class.

clone_size: -
j_call: TRBJ1-3
cdr3_length: 14
v_call: TRBV11-2
d_call: -
cdr3_aa: CASSPGGSGNTIYF
cdr3_nt: TGTGCCAGCAGCCCCGGGGGGTCTGGAAACACCATATATTTT

clone_size: few
j_call: TRBJ2-3
cdr3_length: 12
v_call: TRBV7-2
d_call: -
cdr3_aa: CASSLDRYTQYF
cdr3_nt: TGTGCCAGCAGCTTAGACAGGTATACGCAGTATTTT

clone_size: -
j_call: TRBJ2-1
cdr3_length: 16
v_call: TRBV5-1
d_call: TRBD2
cdr3_aa: CASSFSAGGLKNEQFF
cdr3_nt: TGCGCCAGCAGCTTTTCTGCGGGGGGGCTAAAAAATGAGCAGTTCTTC

clone_size: -
j_call: TRBJ2-2
cdr3_length: 16
v_call: TRBV4-1
d_call: -
cdr3_aa: CASSQDPGAGTGELFF
cdr3_nt: TGCGCCAGCAGCCAAGATCCGGGGGCCGGAACCGGGGAGCTGTTTTTT

clone_size: -
j_call: TRBJ1-5
cdr3_length: 16
v_call: TRBV11-2
d_call: TRBD1
cdr3_aa: CASSFPGDRGNQPQHF
cdr3_nt: TGTGCCAGCAGCTTCCCCGGGGACAGGGGGAATCAGCCCCAGCATTTT

clone_size: -
j_call: TRBJ2-7
cdr3_length: 17
v_call: TRBV10-2
d_call: TRBD2
cdr3_aa: CASSESRASGAFYEQYF
cdr3_nt: TGCGCCAGCAGTGAGTCGAGGGCCAGCGGGGCCTTCTACGAGCAGTACTTC

clone_size: -
j_call: TRBJ1-6
cdr3_length: 14
v_call: TRBV6-6
d_call: TRBD1
cdr3_aa: CASSYTGERSPLHF
cdr3_nt: TGTGCCAGCAGTTACACAGGGGAGCGTTCACCCCTCCACTTT

clone_size: -
j_call: TRBJ2-5
cdr3_length: 14
v_call: TRBV7-8
d_call: TRBD1
cdr3_aa: CASSTTGVEETQYF
cdr3_nt: TGTGCCAGCAGCACAACAGGGGTAGAGGAGACCCAGTACTTC

clone_size: -
j_call: TRBJ1-6
cdr3_length: 16
v_call: TRBV13
d_call: -
cdr3_aa: CASSLGGGINNSPLHF
cdr3_nt: TGTGCCAGCAGCTTGGGGGGGGGCATCAATAATTCACCCCTCCACTTT

clone_size: -
j_call: TRBJ2-5
cdr3_length: 17
v_call: TRBV5-6
d_call: -
cdr3_aa: CASSLASRGYSRETQYF
cdr3_nt: TGTGCCAGCAGCTTGGCCTCGAGGGGATATTCCAGGGAGACCCAGTACTTC

clone_size: -
j_call: TRBJ1-1
cdr3_length: 13
v_call: TRBV7-2
d_call: -
cdr3_aa: CASSFRGGTEAFF
cdr3_nt: TGTGCCAGCAGCTTCAGAGGGGGCACTGAAGCTTTCTTT

clone_size: -
j_call: TRBJ2-5
cdr3_length: 15
v_call: TRBV19
d_call: TRBD2
cdr3_aa: CASRRSLAGEETQYF
cdr3_nt: TGTGCCAGTAGGAGGTCACTAGCGGGGGAAGAGACCCAGTACTTC

clone_size: -
j_call: TRBJ1-3
cdr3_length: 16
v_call: TRBV7-8
d_call: TRBD1
cdr3_aa: CASSRGGISSGNTIYF
cdr3_nt: TGTGCCAGCAGCCGAGGGGGCATCTCCTCTGGAAACACCATATATTTT

clone_size: -
j_call: TRBJ2-1
cdr3_length: 15
v_call: TRBV7-6
d_call: TRBD1
cdr3_aa: CASSTRQGTYNEQFF
cdr3_nt: TGTGCCAGCAGCACCAGACAGGGTACCTACAATGAGCAGTTCTTC

clone_size: -
j_call: TRBJ2-7
cdr3_length: 14
v_call: TRBV5-1
d_call: -
cdr3_aa: CASSRKVSSYEQYF
cdr3_nt: TGCGCCAGCAGCAGGAAGGTTAGCTCCTACGAGCAGTACTTC

clone_size: -
j_call: TRBJ1-2
cdr3_length: 11
v_call: TRBV7-2
d_call: -
cdr3_aa: CASSLHYGYTF
cdr3_nt: TGTGCCAGCAGCTTACACTATGGCTACACCTTC

clone_size: -
j_call: TRBJ2-7
cdr3_length: 13
v_call: TRBV11-2
d_call: -
cdr3_aa: CASSLPSTLVQYF
cdr3_nt: TGTGCCAGCAGCTTACCCTCAACTTTGGTGCAGTACTTC

clone_size: -
j_call: TRBJ1-1
cdr3_length: 11
v_call: TRBV5-1
d_call: -
cdr3_aa: CASSQDTEAFF
cdr3_nt: TGCGCCAGCAGTCAAGACACTGAAGCTTTCTTT

clone_size: -
j_call: TRBJ2-7
cdr3_length: 16
v_call: TRBV18
d_call: -
cdr3_aa: CASSPGVQTIPYEQYF
cdr3_nt: TGTGCCAGCTCACCGGGGGTCCAGACGATCCCCTACGAGCAGTACTTC

clone_size: -
j_call: TRBJ1-5
cdr3_length: 16
v_call: TRBV5-8
d_call: -
cdr3_aa: CASRRMATGRNQPQHF
cdr3_nt: TGTGCCAGCAGGCGGATGGCGACAGGACGCAATCAGCCCCAGCATTTT

clone_size: -
j_call: TRBJ1-3
cdr3_length: 13
v_call: TRBV6-6
d_call: -
cdr3_aa: CASFTVSGNTIYF
cdr3_nt: TGTGCCAGCTTTACAGTCTCTGGAAACACCATATATTTT

clone_size: -
j_call: TRBJ2-1
cdr3_length: 17
v_call: TRBV27
d_call: TRBD1
cdr3_aa: CASSGTTGWSSYNEQFF
cdr3_nt: TGTGCCAGCAGTGGGACGACAGGGTGGAGCTCCTACAATGAGCAGTTCTTC

clone_size: -
j_call: TRBJ1-1
cdr3_length: 12
v_call: TRBV6-5
d_call: TRBD1
cdr3_aa: CASSRPTGEAFF
cdr3_nt: TGTGCCAGCAGTAGACCGACAGGGGAAGCTTTCTTT

clone_size: -
j_call: TRBJ2-5
cdr3_length: 15
v_call: TRBV5-1
d_call: -
cdr3_aa: CASSLERTGVDDQYF
cdr3_nt: TGCGCCAGCAGCCTTGAACGAACTGGCGTCGACGACCAGTACTTC

clone_size: -
j_call: TRBJ2-2
cdr3_length: 15
v_call: TRBV15
d_call: TRBD1
cdr3_aa: CATSRQGAISGELFF
cdr3_nt: TGTGCCACCAGCAGACAGGGGGCAATTTCCGGGGAGCTGTTTTTT

clone_size: once
j_call: TRBJ1-5
cdr3_length: 15
v_call: TRBV9
d_call: -
cdr3_aa: CASSGTSGINQPQHF
cdr3_nt: TGTGCCAGCAGCGGGACGTCAGGGATCAATCAGCCCCAGCATTTT

clone_size: -
j_call: TRBJ1-6
cdr3_length: 17
v_call: TRBV4-3
d_call: TRBD1
cdr3_aa: CASSQEKLTGISSPLHF
cdr3_nt: TGCGCCAGCAGCCAAGAGAAGCTGACAGGGATCAGTTCACCCCTCCACTTT

clone_size: -
j_call: TRBJ1-2
cdr3_length: 12
v_call: TRBV4-2
d_call: -
cdr3_aa: CASSQVGNGYTF
cdr3_nt: TGTGCCAGCAGCCAAGTAGGGAACGGCTACACCTTC

clone_size: -
j_call: TRBJ2-1
cdr3_length: 15
v_call: TRBV5-1
d_call: -
cdr3_aa: CASSSDTQSYDEQFF
cdr3_nt: TGCGCCAGCAGCTCGGACACCCAATCTTACGATGAGCAGTTCTTC

clone_size: once
j_call: TRBJ2-7
cdr3_length: 13
v_call: TRBV2
d_call: -
cdr3_aa: CASKPRGSYEQYF
cdr3_nt: TGTGCCAGCAAGCCCAGAGGCTCTTACGAGCAGTACTTC

clone_size: -
j_call: TRBJ1-6
cdr3_length: 15
v_call: TRBV11-2
d_call: TRBD1
cdr3_aa: CASSLVRGRGSPLHF
cdr3_nt: TGTGCCAGCAGCTTAGTCAGGGGGCGAGGTTCACCCCTCCACTTT

clone_size: -
j_call: TRBJ2-2
cdr3_length: 15
v_call: TRBV28
d_call: TRBD2
cdr3_aa: CASSRGLADTGELFF
cdr3_nt: TGTGCCAGCAGCCGAGGACTAGCGGACACCGGGGAGCTGTTTTTT

clone_size: -
j_call: TRBJ1-2
cdr3_length: 16
v_call: TRBV6-1
d_call: -
cdr3_aa: CASSASPGASNYGYTF
cdr3_nt: TGTGCCAGCAGTGCCTCCCCAGGGGCCTCTAACTATGGCTACACCTTC

clone_size: -
j_call: TRBJ2-1
cdr3_length: 13
v_call: TRBV7-3
d_call: -
cdr3_aa: CASSLGTSSEQFF
cdr3_nt: TGTGCCAGCAGCCTCGGGACTTCGAGTGAGCAGTTCTTC

clone_size: -
j_call: TRBJ2-7
cdr3_length: 15
v_call: TRBV4-2
d_call: -
cdr3_aa: CASSLSLAPDYEQYF
cdr3_nt: TGTGCCAGCAGCCTATCGCTCGCGCCAGACTACGAGCAGTACTTC

clone_size: -
j_call: TRBJ1-2
cdr3_length: 14
v_call: TRBV6-1
d_call: -
cdr3_aa: CASSALDSFKDYTF
cdr3_nt: TGTGCCAGCAGTGCATTGGACAGCTTCAAGGACTACACCTTC

clone_size: -
j_call: TRBJ2-1
cdr3_length: 13
v_call: TRBV7-2
d_call: -
cdr3_aa: CASSSRNYNEQFF
cdr3_nt: TGTGCCAGCAGCTCCCGGAACTACAATGAGCAGTTCTTC

clone_size: -
j_call: TRBJ1-1
cdr3_length: 13
v_call: TRBV7-2
d_call: -
cdr3_aa: CASSRTGNTEAFF
cdr3_nt: TGTGCCAGCAGCCGCACAGGGAACACTGAAGCTTTCTTT

clone_size: -
j_call: TRBJ2-5
cdr3_length: 15
v_call: TRBV7-8
d_call: TRBD1
cdr3_aa: CASSALQGAGETQYF
cdr3_nt: TGTGCCAGCAGCGCCTTACAGGGGGCGGGGGAGACCCAGTACTTC

clone_size: -
j_call: TRBJ2-5
cdr3_length: 15
v_call: TRBV10-3
d_call: TRBD2
cdr3_aa: CAISAGTSGEETQYF
cdr3_nt: TGTGCCATCAGTGCAGGGACTAGCGGGGAGGAGACCCAGTACTTC

clone_size: -
j_call: TRBJ1-3
cdr3_length: 15
v_call: TRBV18
d_call: TRBD1
cdr3_aa: CASSPKDRDGNTIYF
cdr3_nt: TGTGCCAGCTCACCAAAGGACAGGGATGGAAACACCATATATTTT

clone_size: -
j_call: TRBJ1-6
cdr3_length: 13
v_call: TRBV19
d_call: -
cdr3_aa: CASRGGDNSPLHF
cdr3_nt: TGTGCCAGTAGGGGGGGGGATAATTCACCCCTCCACTTT

clone_size: few
j_call: TRBJ1-6
cdr3_length: 14
v_call: TRBV5-6
d_call: -
cdr3_aa: CASSPPGDNSPLHF
cdr3_nt: TGTGCCAGCAGCCCGCCAGGGGACAATTCACCCCTCCACTTT

clone_size: -
j_call: TRBJ2-1
cdr3_length: 19
v_call: TRBV12-5
d_call: -
cdr3_aa: CASGTQGGSYNPFHNEQFF
cdr3_nt: TGTGCTAGTGGCACCCAGGGGGGCTCCTACAATCCATTCCACAATGAGCAGTTCTTC

clone_size: -
j_call: TRBJ2-5
cdr3_length: 17
v_call: TRBV11-1
d_call: -
cdr3_aa: CASSFPFKGLLQETQYF
cdr3_nt: TGTGCCAGCAGCTTCCCGTTTAAGGGACTCCTACAAGAGACCCAGTACTTC

clone_size: -
j_call: TRBJ1-2
cdr3_length: 15
v_call: TRBV28
d_call: TRBD1
cdr3_aa: CASSFVGGQGRPYTF
cdr3_nt: TGTGCCAGCAGTTTTGTGGGGGGACAGGGGCGACCCTACACCTTC

clone_size: -
j_call: TRBJ1-6
cdr3_length: 15
v_call: TRBV5-6
d_call: TRBD1
cdr3_aa: CASSLVTGDRAPLHF
cdr3_nt: TGTGCCAGCAGCTTGGTTACAGGGGATAGGGCACCCCTCCACTTT

clone_size: -
j_call: TRBJ1-5
cdr3_length: 16
v_call: TRBV21-1
d_call: -
cdr3_aa: CASSKDVSSGNQPQHF
cdr3_nt: TGTGCCAGCAGCAAAGATGTCAGTTCGGGCAATCAGCCCCAGCATTTT

clone_size: once
j_call: TRBJ1-3
cdr3_length: 15
v_call: TRBV2
d_call: TRBD1
cdr3_aa: CASNGDRSAGNTIYF
cdr3_nt: TGTGCCAGCAATGGGGACAGGAGCGCTGGAAACACCATATATTTT

clone_size: -
j_call: TRBJ1-1
cdr3_length: 14
v_call: TRBV11-2
d_call: -
cdr3_aa: CASSFSGLNTEAFF
cdr3_nt: TGTGCCAGCAGCTTTTCGGGATTGAACACTGAAGCTTTCTTT

clone_size: once
j_call: TRBJ1-2
cdr3_length: 15
v_call: TRBV5-4
d_call: -
cdr3_aa: CASSNRRGANYGYTF
cdr3_nt: TGTGCCAGCAGCAATCGCAGGGGCGCTAACTATGGCTACACCTTC

clone_size: -
j_call: TRBJ2-2
cdr3_length: 14
v_call: TRBV7-9
d_call: -
cdr3_aa: CASSTTPNTGELFF
cdr3_nt: TGTGCCAGCAGCACCACCCCGAACACCGGGGAGCTGTTTTTT

clone_size: -
j_call: TRBJ1-6
cdr3_length: 17
v_call: TRBV4-1
d_call: -
cdr3_aa: CASSQPTTSGYNSPLHF
cdr3_nt: TGCGCCAGCAGCCAACCTACGACTTCAGGCTATAATTCACCCCTCCACTTT

clone_size: -
j_call: TRBJ1-2
cdr3_length: 16
v_call: TRBV4-1
d_call: -
cdr3_aa: CASSQEHGGANYGYTF
cdr3_nt: TGCGCCAGCAGCCAAGAACACGGAGGAGCTAACTATGGCTACACCTTC

clone_size: -
j_call: TRBJ1-1
cdr3_length: 9
v_call: TRBV4-1
d_call: -
cdr3_aa: CASCSEAFF
cdr3_nt: TGCGCCAGCTGCTCAGAAGCTTTCTTT

clone_size: -
j_call: TRBJ1-6
cdr3_length: 14
v_call: TRBV5-4
d_call: -
cdr3_aa: CASSLGGGNSPLHF
cdr3_nt: TGTGCCAGCAGCTTGGGGGGAGGTAATTCACCCCTCCACTTT

clone_size: many
j_call: TRBJ1-5
cdr3_length: 15
v_call: TRBV29-1
d_call: -
cdr3_aa: CSVADGILGNQPQHF
cdr3_nt: TGCAGCGTTGCTGACGGAATCTTGGGCAATCAGCCCCAGCATTTT